One and the same sample provided the 9 T cell receptor beta chains below, sequenced in a study of cytomegalovirus exposure and HLA in healthy donors. PCR was performed using 60 Vbeta and 13 Jbeta primers. The protocol was immunoSEQ multiplex PCR, while the TCRdb copy is restricted to in-frame clones and leaves out a portion. The sample has 150,000 to 250,000 clones, more than 65% seen once. The specimen was PBMCs. Every receptor here comes from a girl between 10 and 17 years old in good health and CMV-seropositive.

The chain links TRBV5-6 to TRBJ2-3, with TRBD2 as a possible D gene (6 bases). V was trimmed by 1 base and J by 2 bases, leaving 17 bases between them. This CDR3 has 17 amino acids. CDR1 and CDR2 (germline): SGHDT, YYEEEE. DNA of the CDR3: TGTGCCAGCAGCTTGTACGGAGGGGTTACTTACACAGATACGCAGTATTTT. Encoded protein: CASSLYGGVTYTDTQYF.

The V and J genes are TRBV5-1 and TRBJ2-2; possibly TRBD2 for D (6 bases). Germline lookup yields CDR1 SGHRS and CDR2 YFSETQ. The CDR3 loop spans 15 amino acids. Trimming cost V 4 bases and J 4 bases, with 14 bases left between them. CDR3 in DNA: TGCGCCAGCAGCCCCCTTACTAGCCCCACCGGGGAGCTGTTTTTT. As protein: CASSPLTSPTGELFF.

Here the CDR3 reads CATSSDSRGGPGEQYF. In DNA, the CDR3 is TGTGCCACCAGCAGCGACAGCCGGGGGGGCCCAGGAGAGCAGTACTTC. The chain recombines TRBV15 with TRBJ2-7; 8 bases fit TRBD2. Germline CDR1 is LNHNV and CDR2 is YYDKDF (reference sequence). V shed 3 bases, J shed 7 bases, and the junction held 14 bases outside the gene matches. This CDR3 comprises 16 residues.

The chain combines TRBV20-1 with TRBJ1-2; D remains unclear. V lost 6 bases and J 5 bases, leaving 10 bases between the germline ends. The germline gives CDR1 DFQATT, CDR2 SNEGSKA (reference sequence). The CDR3 covers 11 residues. Here the CDR3 reads CSAPGEYGYTF. CDR3 sequence (DNA): TGCAGTGCCCCGGGAGAGTATGGCTACACCTTC.

This clone was counted once. The J gene is TRBJ1-2, the V gene TRBV6-5; D is unresolved. Germline lookup yields CDR1 MNHEY and CDR2 SVGAGI. The CDR3 length is 15 residues. V dropped 0 bases and J dropped 3 bases, with 11 bases sitting between them. CDR3 bases: TGTGCCAGCAGTTACTCTAGCCAGCTGTACTATGGCTACACCTTC. It encodes CASSYSSQLYYGYTF.

The chain carries TRBV13 and TRBJ2-1, with TRBD2 as a possible D gene (7 bases). V was trimmed by 2 bases and J by 1 base, leaving 9 bases between them. Germline V lookup: CDR1 PRHDT, CDR2 FYEKMQ (reference sequence). The CDR3 length is 15 residues. The CDR3 DNA sequence: TGTGCCAGCAGCTTAAGGGGGGGGTCCTACAATGAGCAGTTCTTC. Amino acids: CASSLRGGSYNEQFF.

V and J are TRBV5-6 and TRBJ2-7; possible D gene TRBD2, 7 bases. Looked up from germline, CDR1 is SGHDT and CDR2 is YYEEEE. The CDR3 sequence is 15 residues long. Trimming shortened V by 0 bases and J by 3 bases, and 13 bases separated the two germline ends. CDR3 nucleotide sequence: TGTGCCAGCAGCTTGGCCAGGGGAGGGGACTACGAGCAGTACTTC. Translation gives CASSLARGGDYEQYF.

In this sample, this clone turned up once. The chain recombines TRBV20-1 with TRBJ2-5, with D uncertain. The V gene's germline CDR1 is DFQATT and CDR2 SNEGSKA (reference sequence). The length of the CDR3 is 11 residues. V gave up 3 bases and J gave up 3 bases, with 5 bases separating them. CDR3 sequence reads: CSASQEETQYF. The CDR3, as DNA: TGCAGTGCTAGCCAGGAAGAGACCCAGTACTTC.

As DNA, the CDR3 is TGCGCCAGCAGCCCCCTCAGTCGCGATACGCAGTATTTT. Amino acids: CASSPLSRDTQYF. The rearrangement links TRBV4-1 to TRBJ2-3; D remains unclear. The ends were cut back, 4 bases at V and 6 bases at J, with 11 bases in the middle. The CDR3 has 13 residues. Germline V gene sequence: CDR1 MGHRA, CDR2 YSYEKL.